This T cell receptor (beta chain) was captured in a study of T cells after yellow fever vaccination. TCRdb reprocessed the 5' RACE reads via MiXCR and lists one record per CDR3 protein. The data contain 40,000 to 50,000 distinct CDR3 sequences, about 6.3% of them singletons. Germline V gene lookup returns CDR1 LGHDT and CDR2 YNNKEL (reference sequence). J was trimmed by 2 bases and V by 1 base; bases with no gene match: 2. The CDR3 consists of 14 residues. This sample comprised PBMCs, either bulk or a sorted T-cell subset (CD4+, CD8+, memory, or dextramer-sorted; not recorded which), obtained 45 days after the yellow fever booster vaccination. The receptor's source is a man aged 25-45 years who received the YFV17D yellow fever vaccine. The V and J genes are TRBV3-1 and TRBJ2-7, with TRBD1 matching 7 bases. The CDR3 DNA reads TGTGCCAGCAGCCAAGGAGACAGGGCCTACGAGCAGTACTTC. It specifies CASSQGDRAYEQYF.